One sample yielded the 10 T cell receptor beta chains listed below, sequenced in a study of response to subunit inactivated influenza vaccine. TCRdb redid the calling of the RT-PCR reads with MiXCR, one entry per CDR3 protein. This table holds about 610,000 distinct CDR3 sequences, 14% found once. Sample: PBMCs from blood, taken about 13 days after vaccination. These TCRs come from a middle-aged man who received an inactivated influenza vaccine.

This clonotype has just a few counts. The J gene is TRBJ1-1, the V gene TRBV12-3 or TRBV12-4; D is ambiguous. V lost 4 bases, J lost 11 bases, and 11 bases lay in between. This CDR3 has 11 residues. CDR3 bases: TGTGCCAGCAGTTGGAGAGGGCCGGCTTTCTTT. Its translation is CASSWRGPAFF.

The chain links TRBV6-2 or TRBV6-3 to TRBJ2-7; tentatively, D is TRBD1 or TRBD2 (5 bases each). The V gene's germline CDR1 is MNHEY and CDR2 SVGEGT. CDR3 length equals 14 residues. V was pared by 8 bases and J by 2 bases, with 16 bases between. The CDR3: CASPPGRNTYEQYF. The CDR3 nucleotides read TGTGCCAGCCCCCCGGGACGAAACACCTACGAGCAGTACTTC.

The gene calls are TRBV20-1 and TRBJ2-3; 7 positions match TRBD1. V shed 6 bases and J 3 bases; nucleotides not matched to a gene: 6. The CDR3 contains 13 residues. Per germline, CDR1 DFQATT and CDR2 SNEGSKA (reference sequence). CDR3 protein: CSARDSLTDTQYF. CDR3 nucleotide sequence: TGCAGTGCAAGGGACAGCTTAACAGATACGCAGTATTTT.

The V call is TRBV24-1, the J call TRBJ2-1; the match to TRBD1 covers 8 bases. CDR1 and CDR2 (germline): KGHDR, SFDVKD. V shed 4 bases and J 9 bases; nucleotides not matched to a gene: 13. There are 16 residues in the CDR3. The CDR3 reads CATSEPSGGRGREQFF. The CDR3 DNA is TGTGCCACCAGTGAACCTTCAGGGGGCCGGGGTCGTGAGCAGTTCTTC.

J is TRBJ1-1 and V is TRBV20-1, with D possibly matching TRBD1 (5 bases). The CDR3 length is 15 residues. CDR1 and CDR2 (germline): DFQATT, SNEGSKA (reference sequence). V lost 0 bases to trimming and J lost 8 bases, with 19 bases between them. The CDR3 sequence: CSARDGGRGVSEAFF. The CDR3 bases are TGCAGTGCTAGAGATGGGGGACGGGGCGTTTCGGAAGCTTTCTTT.

This clonotype was counted many times. This chain joins TRBV4-1 and TRBJ2-1, with TRBD1 matching over 9 bases. The V and J ends lost 5 bases and 12 bases, in that order; junction bases with no gene match: 8. CDR3 size: 13 residues. Germline assignment: CDR1 MGHRA and CDR2 YSYEKL. DNA of the CDR3: TGCGCCAGCAGCGGCTGGACAGGGGAAGGGCAGTTCTTC. Amino acid sequence: CASSGWTGEGQFF.

The chain couples TRBV3-1 to TRBJ1-6; D possibly corresponds to TRBD1 (5 bases). The germline gives CDR1 LGHDT, CDR2 YNNKEL (reference sequence). Deletions cut 1 base from V and 7 bases from J, with 8 bases between. CDR3 size: 14 residues. CDR3 region: CASSQVGPNSPLHF. The CDR3 coding sequence is TGTGCCAGCAGCCAAGTGGGGCCCAATTCACCCCTCCACTTT. Combining the CDR3 with reference TRBV3-1 and TRBJ1-6 gives the whole variable domain DTAVSQTPKYLVTQMGNDKSIKCEQNLGHDTMYWYKQDSKKFLKIMFSYNNKELIINETVPNRFSPKSPDKAHLNLHINSLELGDSAVYFCASSQVGPNSPLHFGNGTRLTVT.

J is TRBJ1-2 and V is TRBV7-2, with D unclear. The CDR3 contains 15 residues. Between the trimmed V and J ends, which lost 5 bases and 3 bases, there was a span of 16 bases. Germline assignment: CDR1 SGHTA and CDR2 FQGNSA. CDR3 loop: CASSRDSTTYYGYTF. The CDR3, as DNA: TGTGCCAGCAGCCGCGATAGTACCACTTACTATGGCTACACCTTC.

This chain links TRBV29-1 with TRBJ2-3; D remains unclear. Trimming left V 4 bases short and J 2 bases short, with 16 bases between. CDR1 is SQVTM, CDR2 ANQGSEA, per germline. The CDR3 loop spans 15 amino acids. Here the CDR3 DNA reads TGCAGCGTTGTTGGCGGCAGGCGAACCACAGATACGCAGTATTTT. This translates into CSVVGGRRTTDTQYF.

The sample holds a few counts of this clonotype. For the CDR3, the DNA is TGTGCCAGCAGTTTAGGGGTACATCAGCCCCAGCATTTT. It is translated as CASSLGVHQPQHF. The chain is built from TRBV12-3 or TRBV12-4 and TRBJ1-5; D not resolved. The CDR3 sequence is 13 residues long. V lost 1 base, J lost 5 bases, and 6 bases lay in between.